Included here is one T cell receptor beta chain sequence, with context. Its antigen is not identified. The length of the CDR3 is 13 residues. The V end was cut by 11 bases, the J end by 3 bases, with 16 bases between. Germline loops: CDR1 ENHRY, CDR2 SYGVKD. Second-dose schedules of about 4 or about 12 weeks were combined. Profiled with immunoSEQ multiplex PCR; TCRdb holds only in-frame clones, not every one. The repertoire holds some 99,000 clones, with about four fifths as singletons. This entry belongs to a study of T cell responses to AZD1222 COVID-19 vaccine. Study outcomes and limitations: It should be noted that donors were predominantly white British and more often female, and clonal diversity was possibly underestimated. Across spike, vaccine-associated CD4 TCRs were found, dominant at 160-218 and 743-854. The number of AZD1222 recipients seropositive at baseline was only five to seven.

Specimen: peripheral blood, collected 28 days after the second AZD1222 dose. The chain couples TRBV10-3 to TRBJ2-5; D is perhaps TRBD1 or TRBD2 (5 bases each). The sequence derives from an adult who received the AZD1222 COVID-19 vaccine. The CDR3 sequence is CAARGIGEETQYF. The CDR3 DNA sequence: TGTGCCGCCCGGGGTATAGGGGAAGAGACCCAGTACTTC.